The 7 T cell receptor beta chains given below trace back to one sample, sequenced in a study of blood T cell repertoires in COVID-19. Sequenced by immunoSEQ multiplex PCR; TCRdb stores in-frame clones only, minus some. This table holds under 500,000 clones, roughly 90% found once. The sequencing sample was made of peripheral blood. These TCRs come from a woman in her twenties or thirties with acute or convalescent COVID-19.

The chain carries TRBV18 and TRBJ1-1; no definite D call. V was pared by 0 bases and J by 4 bases, with 9 bases between. There are 14 residues in the CDR3. CDR1 is KGHSH and CDR2 is LQKENI in the germline V gene. CDR3 region: CASSPPSHGTEAFF. For the CDR3, the DNA is TGTGCCAGCTCACCACCGTCGCACGGCACTGAAGCTTTCTTT. Looking up the rest from reference TRBV18 and TRBJ1-1 gives the full variable domain: NAGVMQNPRHLVRRRGQEARLRCSPMKGHSHVYWYRQLPEEGLKFMVYLQKENIIDESGMPKERFSAEFPKEGPSILRIQQVVRGDSAAYFCASSPPSHGTEAFFGQGTRLTVV.

The rearrangement links TRBV6-1 to TRBJ1-6; D possibly corresponds to TRBD1 (5 bases). This CDR3 has 13 amino acids. Germline lookup yields CDR1 MNHNS and CDR2 SASEGT. The ends were cut back, 8 bases at V and 4 bases at J, with 9 bases in the middle. CDR3 in amino acids: CASQRQYNSPLHF. DNA for the CDR3: TGTGCCAGCCAGAGACAGTATAATTCACCCCTCCACTTT.

The rearrangement uses TRBV28 and TRBJ1-2, with TRBD1 matching 7 bases. Looked up from germline, CDR1 is MDHEN and CDR2 is SYDVKM. V dropped 1 base and J dropped 0; count of bases not matched to a gene: 14. This CDR3 is 19 amino acids long. The CDR3: CASSLYNQGQQRTNYGYTF. The CDR3 nucleotides are TGTGCCAGCAGTTTATATAATCAGGGACAGCAACGTACTAACTATGGCTACACCTTC.

The rearrangement links TRBV27 to TRBJ1-4, with unresolved D. V was clipped by 3 bases and J by 10 bases, with 24 bases between them. The CDR3 length is 17 residues. CDR1 is MNHEY, CDR2 SMNVEV, per germline (reference sequence). CDR3 amino acids: CASSLSRVNPGEGKLFF. The DNA for the CDR3 is TGTGCCAGCAGTTTGAGTAGGGTGAACCCCGGGGAAGGAAAACTGTTTTTT.

The chain has TRBV24-1 and TRBJ1-4; D gene unclear. This CDR3 comprises 13 residues. Germline V gene data show CDR1 as KGHDR and CDR2 as SFDVKD. V lost 7 bases to trimming and J lost 5 bases, with 10 bases between them. The CDR3 DNA sequence: TGTGCCACCAGCGGGAGGGAGAATGAAAAACTGTTTTTT. It yields the protein CATSGRENEKLFF.

This chain uses TRBV18 with TRBJ1-3; TRBD1 matches 8 bases. This CDR3 has 15 amino acids. V lost 0 bases to trimming and J lost 9 bases; unmatched junction nucleotides: 7. In germline, CDR1 is KGHSH, CDR2 LQKENI. CDR3 sequence reads: CASSPPGTGRATIYF. DNA of the CDR3: TGTGCCAGCTCACCACCGGGGACAGGCCGGGCCACCATATATTTT.

The rearrangement uses TRBV29-1 and TRBJ1-1; no clear D. The CDR3 is 16 amino acids. CDR1 and CDR2 (germline): SQVTM, ANQGSEA. The V gene lost 3 bases and the J gene lost 3 bases, with 20 bases spanning the gap. The CDR3 reads CSVEGSQINEYTEAFF. The CDR3 DNA follows: TGCAGCGTTGAGGGCAGTCAAATAAATGAGTACACTGAAGCTTTCTTT.